The entry below gives a single T cell receptor (beta chain) sequence along with its context. The source of the sample is a study of blood T cell repertoires in COVID-19. Here immunoSEQ multiplex PCR was the method, and the copy in TCRdb shows in-frame clones only, minus some. The table records roughly 400,000 clones, approximately 91% of them present only once. The germline gives CDR1 SQVTM, CDR2 ANQGSEA. J was trimmed by 7 bases and V by 4 bases; bases with no gene match: 10. The CDR3 length is 14 residues. Enrollees, about 18 to 89 years old, lived in approximately 24 US areas. Contact with a PCR-confirmed or clinician-diagnosed COVID-19 case occurred within 2 weeks of entry.

This receptor was identified in a woman between 35 and 50 years old who had been exposed to COVID-19. Specimen: PBMCs or T cells enriched from blood (not recorded which). The V gene is TRBV29-1, the J gene TRBJ1-1; 9 bases fit TRBD1. The CDR3 DNA is TGCAGCGTTGTAGGACAGGGGCCCCTCCTTGAAGCTTTCTTT. Its protein product is CSVVGQGPLLEAFF.